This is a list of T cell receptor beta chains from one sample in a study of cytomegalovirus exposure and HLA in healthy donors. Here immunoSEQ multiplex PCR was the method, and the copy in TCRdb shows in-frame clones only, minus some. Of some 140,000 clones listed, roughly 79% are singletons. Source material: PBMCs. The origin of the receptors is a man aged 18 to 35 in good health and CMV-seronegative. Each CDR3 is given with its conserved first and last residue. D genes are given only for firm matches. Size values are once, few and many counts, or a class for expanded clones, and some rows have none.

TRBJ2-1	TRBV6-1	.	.	TGTGCCAGCAGTGAATTGGGGCGATTTGAATTCAATGAGCAGTTCTTC	CASSELGRFEFNEQFF
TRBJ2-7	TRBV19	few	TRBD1	TGTGCCAGTAGTCCCCAGGGGGTTACCTACGAGCAGTACTTC	CASSPQGVTYEQYF
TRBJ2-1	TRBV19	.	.	TGTGCCAGTAGTATTCTGGGGCGGTTCGATGAGCAGTTCTTC	CASSILGRFDEQFF
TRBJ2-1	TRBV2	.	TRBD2	TGTGCCAGCAGTGAGGGGGGGGCCTACAATGAGCAGTTCTTC	CASSEGGAYNEQFF
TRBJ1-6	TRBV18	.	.	TGTGCCAGCTCACCCCCAGGTGGCAGGGGAAATTCACCCCTCCACTTT	CASSPPGGRGNSPLHF
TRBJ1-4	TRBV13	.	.	TGTGCCAGCACCAACGGAGGTGCGGAAAAACTGTTTTTT	CASTNGGAEKLFF
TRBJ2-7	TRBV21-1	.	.	TGTGCCAGCAGCACCCAGGGACAGAAGAAGCCCTACGAGCAGTACTTC	CASSTQGQKKPYEQYF
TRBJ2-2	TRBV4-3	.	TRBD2	TGCGCCAGCAGCCGGGCGGGGGTGAACACCGGGGAGCTGTTTTTT	CASSRAGVNTGELFF
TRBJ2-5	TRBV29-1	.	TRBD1	TGCAGCGCAGGGGGCCGGGAGACCCAGTACTTC	CSAGGRETQYF
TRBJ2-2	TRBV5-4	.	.	TGTGCCAGCAGCCCCACGGGGGTCGACACCGGGGAGCTGTTTTTT	CASSPTGVDTGELFF
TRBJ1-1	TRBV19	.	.	TGTGCCAGTAGTATCGCACAGTACACTGAAGCTTTCTTT	CASSIAQYTEAFF